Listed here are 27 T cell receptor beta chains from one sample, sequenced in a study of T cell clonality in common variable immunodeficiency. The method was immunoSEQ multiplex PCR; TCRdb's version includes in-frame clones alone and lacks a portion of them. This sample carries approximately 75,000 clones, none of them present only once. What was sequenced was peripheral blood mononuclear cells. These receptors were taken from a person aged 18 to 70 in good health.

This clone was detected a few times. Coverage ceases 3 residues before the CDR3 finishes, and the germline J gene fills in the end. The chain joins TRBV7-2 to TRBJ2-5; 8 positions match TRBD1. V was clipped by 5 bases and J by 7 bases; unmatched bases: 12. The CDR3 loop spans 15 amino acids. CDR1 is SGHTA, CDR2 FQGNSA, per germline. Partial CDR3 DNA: TGTGCCAGCAGCGGAAGGGCAGGGGGCGCCGGGACC. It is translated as CASSGRAGGAGT. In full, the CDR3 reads CASSGRAGGAGTQYF. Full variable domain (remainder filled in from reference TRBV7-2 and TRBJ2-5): GAGVSQSPSNKVTEKGKDVELRCDPISGHTALYWYRQSLGQGLEFLIYFQGNSAPDKSGLPSDRFSAERTGGSVSTLTIQRTQQEDSAVYLCASSGRAGGAGTQYFGPGTRLLVL.

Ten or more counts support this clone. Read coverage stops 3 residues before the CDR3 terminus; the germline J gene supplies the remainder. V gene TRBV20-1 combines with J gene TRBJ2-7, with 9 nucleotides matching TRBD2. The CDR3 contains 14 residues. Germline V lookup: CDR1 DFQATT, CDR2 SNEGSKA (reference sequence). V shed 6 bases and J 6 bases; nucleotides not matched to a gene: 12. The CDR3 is CSAPVAGGWGEQYF. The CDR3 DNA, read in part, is TGCAGTGCCCCGGTGGCGGGGGGGTGGGGCGAG.

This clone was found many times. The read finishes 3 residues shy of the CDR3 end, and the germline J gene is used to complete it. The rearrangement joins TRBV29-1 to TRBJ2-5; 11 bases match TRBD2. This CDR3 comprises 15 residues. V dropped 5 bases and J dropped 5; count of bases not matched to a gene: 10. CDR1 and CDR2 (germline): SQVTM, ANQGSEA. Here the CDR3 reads CSVQLAGGVRETQYF. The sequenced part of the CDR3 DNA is TGCAGCGTTCAGTTAGCGGGAGGGGTGCGGGAGACC.

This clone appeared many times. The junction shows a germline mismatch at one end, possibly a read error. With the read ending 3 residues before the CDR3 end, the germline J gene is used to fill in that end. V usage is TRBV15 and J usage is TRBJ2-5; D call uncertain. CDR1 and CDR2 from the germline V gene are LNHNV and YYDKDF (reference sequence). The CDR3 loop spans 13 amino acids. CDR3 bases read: TGTGCCACCAGCGGAGATCCAGTAGAGACC. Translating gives CATSGDPVET. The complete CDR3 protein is CATSGDPVETQYF.

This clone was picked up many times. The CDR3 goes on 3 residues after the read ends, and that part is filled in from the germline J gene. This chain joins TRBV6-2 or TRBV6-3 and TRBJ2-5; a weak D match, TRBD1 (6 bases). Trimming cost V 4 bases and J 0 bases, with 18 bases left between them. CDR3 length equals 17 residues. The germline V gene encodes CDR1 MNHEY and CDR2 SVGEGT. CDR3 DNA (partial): TGTGCCAGCAGTTTCCGGTCAGGGGAGCCGTACCAAGAGACC. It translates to CASSFRSGEPYQET. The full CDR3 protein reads CASSFRSGEPYQETQYF.

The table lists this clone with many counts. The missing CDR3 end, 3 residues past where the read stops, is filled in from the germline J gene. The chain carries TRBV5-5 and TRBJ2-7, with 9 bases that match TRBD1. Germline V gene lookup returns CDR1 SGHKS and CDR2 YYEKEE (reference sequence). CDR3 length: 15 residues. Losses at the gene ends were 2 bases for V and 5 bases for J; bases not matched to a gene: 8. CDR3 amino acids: CASSFEWTGVHEQYF. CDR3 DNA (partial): TGTGCCAGCAGCTTCGAGTGGACAGGGGTCCACGAG. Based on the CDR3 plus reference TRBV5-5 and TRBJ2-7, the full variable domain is DAGVTQSPTHLIKTRGQQVTLRCSPISGHKSVSWYQQVLGQGPQFIFQYYEKEERGRGNFPDRFSARQFPNYSSELNVNALLLGDSALYLCASSFEWTGVHEQYFGPGTRLTVT.

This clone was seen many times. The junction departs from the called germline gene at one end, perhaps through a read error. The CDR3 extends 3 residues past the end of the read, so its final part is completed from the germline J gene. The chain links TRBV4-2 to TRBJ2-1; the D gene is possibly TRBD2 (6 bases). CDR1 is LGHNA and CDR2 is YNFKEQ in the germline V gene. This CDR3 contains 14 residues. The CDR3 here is CASSQDTSRAEQFF. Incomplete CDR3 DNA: TGCGCCAGCAGCCAAGATACTAGCCGGGCTGAG.

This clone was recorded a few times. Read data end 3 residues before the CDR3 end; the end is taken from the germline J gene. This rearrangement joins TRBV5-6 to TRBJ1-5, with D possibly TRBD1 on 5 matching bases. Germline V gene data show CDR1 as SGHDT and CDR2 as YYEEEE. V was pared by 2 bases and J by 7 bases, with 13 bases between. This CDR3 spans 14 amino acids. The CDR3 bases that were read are TGTGCCAGCAGCTTAGAGCGGGGGTCCCAGCCC. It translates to CASSLERGSQP. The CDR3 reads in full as CASSLERGSQPQHF.

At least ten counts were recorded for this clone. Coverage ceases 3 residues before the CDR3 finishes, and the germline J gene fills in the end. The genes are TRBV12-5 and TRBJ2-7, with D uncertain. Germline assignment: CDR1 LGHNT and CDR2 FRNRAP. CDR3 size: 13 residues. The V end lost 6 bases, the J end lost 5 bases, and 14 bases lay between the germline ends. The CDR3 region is CASGPPGQNEQYF. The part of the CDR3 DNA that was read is TGTGCTAGTGGCCCCCCTGGGCAAAACGAG.

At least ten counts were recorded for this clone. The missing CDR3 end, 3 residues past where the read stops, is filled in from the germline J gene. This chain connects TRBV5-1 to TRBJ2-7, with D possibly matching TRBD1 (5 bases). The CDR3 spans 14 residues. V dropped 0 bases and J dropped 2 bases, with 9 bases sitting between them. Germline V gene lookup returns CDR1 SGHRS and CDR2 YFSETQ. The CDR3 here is CASSLVTDTYEQYF. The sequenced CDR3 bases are TGCGCCAGCAGCTTGGTGACAGATACCTACGAG.

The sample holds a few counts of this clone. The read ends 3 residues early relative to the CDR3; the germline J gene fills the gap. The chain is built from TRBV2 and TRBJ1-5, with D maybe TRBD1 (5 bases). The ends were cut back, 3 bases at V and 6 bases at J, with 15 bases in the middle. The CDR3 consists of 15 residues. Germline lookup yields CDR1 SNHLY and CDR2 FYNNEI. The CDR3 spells CASSDQGWGGQPQHF. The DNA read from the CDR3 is TGTGCCAGCAGTGACCAAGGGTGGGGGGGTCAGCCC. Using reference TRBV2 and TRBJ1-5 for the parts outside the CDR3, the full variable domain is EPEVTQTPSHQVTQMGQEVILRCVPISNHLYFYWYRQILGQKVEFLVSFYNNEISEKSEIFDDQFSVERPDGSNFTLKIRSTKLEDSAMYFCASSDQGWGGQPQHFGDGTRLSIL.

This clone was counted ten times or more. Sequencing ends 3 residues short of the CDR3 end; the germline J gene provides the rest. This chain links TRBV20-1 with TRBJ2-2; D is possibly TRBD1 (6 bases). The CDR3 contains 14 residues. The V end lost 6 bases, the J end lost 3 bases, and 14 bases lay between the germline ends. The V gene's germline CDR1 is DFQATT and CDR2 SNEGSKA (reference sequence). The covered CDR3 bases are TGCAGTGCGATCGGGACACCTTACACCGGGGAG. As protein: CSAIGTPYTGE. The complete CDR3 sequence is CSAIGTPYTGELFF.

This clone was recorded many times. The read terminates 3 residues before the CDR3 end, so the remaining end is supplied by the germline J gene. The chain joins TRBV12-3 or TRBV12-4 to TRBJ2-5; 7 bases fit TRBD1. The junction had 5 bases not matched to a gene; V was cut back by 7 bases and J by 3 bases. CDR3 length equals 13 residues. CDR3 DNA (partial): TGTGCCAGCACCACCACAGGGGAAGAGACC. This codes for CASTTTGEET. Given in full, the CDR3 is CASTTTGEETQYF.

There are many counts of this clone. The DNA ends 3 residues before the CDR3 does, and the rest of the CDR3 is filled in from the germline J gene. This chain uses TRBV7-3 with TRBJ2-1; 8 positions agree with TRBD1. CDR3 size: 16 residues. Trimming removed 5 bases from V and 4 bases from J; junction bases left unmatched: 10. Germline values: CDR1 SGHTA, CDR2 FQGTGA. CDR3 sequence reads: CASSPFGDRFYNEQFF. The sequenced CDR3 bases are TGTGCCAGCAGCCCGTTTGGGGACAGGTTTTACAATGAG.

CDR3 region: CASSTGTGSRETQYF. The sequenced CDR3 bases are TGTGCCAGCTCAACCGGGACAGGGAGCCGAGAGACC. The J gene is TRBJ2-5, the V gene TRBV18; 9 bases align to TRBD1. The read terminates 3 residues ahead of where the CDR3 ends, so the germline J gene completes it. Losses at the gene ends were 5 bases for V and 4 bases for J; bases not matched to a gene: 8. Germline V gene sequence: CDR1 KGHSH, CDR2 LQKENI. This CDR3 spans 15 amino acids.

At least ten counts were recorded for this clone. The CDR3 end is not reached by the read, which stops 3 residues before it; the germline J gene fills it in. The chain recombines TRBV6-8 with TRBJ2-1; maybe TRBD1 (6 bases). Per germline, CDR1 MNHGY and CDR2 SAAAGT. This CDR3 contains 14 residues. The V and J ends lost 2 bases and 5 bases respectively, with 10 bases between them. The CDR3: CASSYRGWDNEQFF. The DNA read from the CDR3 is TGTGCCAGCAGTTACAGGGGGTGGGACAATGAG.

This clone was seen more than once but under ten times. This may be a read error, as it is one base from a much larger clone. Incomplete CDR3 DNA: TGCGCCAGCAGCTCCTCTAGCGGGAGGGAGACTAGCACAGATACC. This codes for CASSSSSGRETSTDT. The CDR3, in full, reads CASSSSSGRETSTDTQYF. The genes are TRBV5-1 and TRBJ2-5, with 12 bases that match TRBD2. The CDR3 extends 3 residues past the end of the read, so its final part is completed from the germline J gene. Germline-derived CDR1 and CDR2 are SGHRS and YFSETQ. The CDR3 length is 18 residues.

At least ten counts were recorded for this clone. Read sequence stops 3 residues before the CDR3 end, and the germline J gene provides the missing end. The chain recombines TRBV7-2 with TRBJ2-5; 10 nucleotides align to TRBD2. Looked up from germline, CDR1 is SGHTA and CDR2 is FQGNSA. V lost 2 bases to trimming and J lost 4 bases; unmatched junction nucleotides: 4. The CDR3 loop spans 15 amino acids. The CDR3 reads CASSLLAGAVETQYF. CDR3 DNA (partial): TGTGCCAGCAGCTTACTAGCGGGAGCGGTAGAGACC.

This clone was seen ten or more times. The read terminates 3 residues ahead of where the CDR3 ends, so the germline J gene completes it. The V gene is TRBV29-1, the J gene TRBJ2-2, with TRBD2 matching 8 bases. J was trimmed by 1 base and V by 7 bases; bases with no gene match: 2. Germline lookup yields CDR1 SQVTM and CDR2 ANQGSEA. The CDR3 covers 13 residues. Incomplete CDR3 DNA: TGCAGCGCCGGGACTAGGAACACCGGGGAG. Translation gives CSAGTRNTGE. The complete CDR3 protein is CSAGTRNTGELFF.

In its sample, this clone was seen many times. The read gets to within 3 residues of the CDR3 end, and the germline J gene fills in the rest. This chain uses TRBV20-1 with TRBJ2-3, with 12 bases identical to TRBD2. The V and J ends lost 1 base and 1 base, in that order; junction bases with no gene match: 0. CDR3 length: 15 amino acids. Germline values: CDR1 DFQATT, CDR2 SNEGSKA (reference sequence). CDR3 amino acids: CSARASGGGTDTQYF. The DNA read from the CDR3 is TGCAGTGCTAGAGCTAGCGGGGGGGGCACAGATACG.

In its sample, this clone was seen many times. The sequenced part of the CDR3 DNA is TGTGCCAGCGCCACGGGCGGGAGCCCCTCCTACAATGAG. Its protein product is CASATGGSPSYNE. In full, the CDR3 is CASATGGSPSYNEQFF. The chain uses TRBV19 and TRBJ2-1; TRBD2 matches at 7 bases. The read finishes 3 residues shy of the CDR3 end, and the germline J gene is used to complete it. J gave up 0 bases and V 9 bases, and 11 bases lay outside the gene matches. Germline loops: CDR1 LNHDA, CDR2 SQIVND (reference sequence). CDR3 size: 16 residues.

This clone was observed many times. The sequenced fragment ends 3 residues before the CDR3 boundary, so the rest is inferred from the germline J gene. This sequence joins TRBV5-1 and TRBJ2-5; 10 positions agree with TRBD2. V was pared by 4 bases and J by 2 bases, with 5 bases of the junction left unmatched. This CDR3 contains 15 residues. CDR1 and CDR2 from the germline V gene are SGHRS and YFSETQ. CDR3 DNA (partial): TGCGCCAGCAGCCGATGGACTAGCGGACAAGAGACC. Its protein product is CASSRWTSGQET. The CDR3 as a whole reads CASSRWTSGQETQYF.

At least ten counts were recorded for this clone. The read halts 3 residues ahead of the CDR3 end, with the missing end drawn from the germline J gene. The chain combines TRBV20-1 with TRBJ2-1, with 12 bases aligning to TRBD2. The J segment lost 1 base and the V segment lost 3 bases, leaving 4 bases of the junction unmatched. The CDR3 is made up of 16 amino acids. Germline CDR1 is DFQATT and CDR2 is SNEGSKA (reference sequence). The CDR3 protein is CSARRLAGESYNEQFF. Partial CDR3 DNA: TGCAGTGCTAGGAGACTAGCGGGAGAGTCCTACAATGAG.

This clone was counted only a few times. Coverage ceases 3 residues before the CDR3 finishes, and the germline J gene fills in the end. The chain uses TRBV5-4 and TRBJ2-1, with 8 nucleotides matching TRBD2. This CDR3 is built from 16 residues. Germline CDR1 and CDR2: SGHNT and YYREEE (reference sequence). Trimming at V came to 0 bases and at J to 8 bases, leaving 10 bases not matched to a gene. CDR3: CASSLGLAGRSDEQFF. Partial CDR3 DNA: TGTGCCAGCAGCTTGGGGCTAGCGGGTAGATCGGATGAG. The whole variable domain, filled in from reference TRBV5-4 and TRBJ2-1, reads ETGVTQSPTHLIKTRGQQVTLRCSSQSGHNTVSWYQQALGQGPQFIFQYYREEENGRGNFPPRFSGLQFPNYSSELNVNALELDDSALYLCASSLGLAGRSDEQFFGPGTRLTVL.

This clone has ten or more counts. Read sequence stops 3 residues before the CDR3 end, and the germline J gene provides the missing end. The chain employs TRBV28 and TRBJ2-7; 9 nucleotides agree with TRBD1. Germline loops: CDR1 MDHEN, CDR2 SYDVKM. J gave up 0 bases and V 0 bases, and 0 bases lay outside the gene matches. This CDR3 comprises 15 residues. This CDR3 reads CASSLWDRGSYEQYF. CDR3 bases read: TGTGCCAGCAGTTTATGGGACAGGGGCTCCTACGAG.

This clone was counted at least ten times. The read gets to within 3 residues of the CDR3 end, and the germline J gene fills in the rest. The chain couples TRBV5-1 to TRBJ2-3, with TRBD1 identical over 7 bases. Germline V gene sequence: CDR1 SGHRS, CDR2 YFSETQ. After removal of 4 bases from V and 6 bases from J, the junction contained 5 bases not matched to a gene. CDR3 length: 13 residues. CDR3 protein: CASSTTGADTQYF. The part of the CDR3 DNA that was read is TGCGCCAGCAGCACTACAGGGGCTGATACG.

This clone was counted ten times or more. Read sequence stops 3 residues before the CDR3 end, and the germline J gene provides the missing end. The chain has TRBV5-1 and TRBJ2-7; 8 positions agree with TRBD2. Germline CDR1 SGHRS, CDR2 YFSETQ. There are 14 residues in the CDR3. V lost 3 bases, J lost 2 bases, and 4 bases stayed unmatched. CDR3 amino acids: CASSSTGGAYEQYF. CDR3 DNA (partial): TGCGCCAGCAGCTCCACGGGGGGGGCCTACGAG. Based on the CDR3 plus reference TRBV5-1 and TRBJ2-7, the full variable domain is KAGVTQTPRYLIKTRGQQVTLSCSPISGHRSVSWYQQTPGQGLQFLFEYFSETQRNKGNFPGRFSGRQFSNSRSEMNVSTLELGDSALYLCASSSTGGAYEQYFGPGTRLTVT.